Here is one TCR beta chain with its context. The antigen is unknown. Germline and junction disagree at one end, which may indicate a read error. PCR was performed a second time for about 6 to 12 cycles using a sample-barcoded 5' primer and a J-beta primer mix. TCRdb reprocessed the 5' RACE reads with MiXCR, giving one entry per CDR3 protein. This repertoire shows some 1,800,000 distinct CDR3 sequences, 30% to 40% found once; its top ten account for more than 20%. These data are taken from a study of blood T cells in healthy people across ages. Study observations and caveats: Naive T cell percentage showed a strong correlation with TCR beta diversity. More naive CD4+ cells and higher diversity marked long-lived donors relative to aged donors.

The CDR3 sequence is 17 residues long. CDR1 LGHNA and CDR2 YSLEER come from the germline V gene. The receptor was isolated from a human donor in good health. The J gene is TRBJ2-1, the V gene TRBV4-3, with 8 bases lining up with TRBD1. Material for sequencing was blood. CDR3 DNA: TGCGCCAGCAGCCCAACTACCGGGACAGGCTCCTACGATGAGCAGTTCTTC. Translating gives CASSPTTGTGSYDEQFF.